The 6 T cell receptor beta chains in this list originate from one sample, sequenced in a study of blood T cells in healthy people across ages. Combining a sample-barcoded 5' primer with a J-beta primer mix, a second PCR ran for 7 to 11 cycles. TCRdb used MiXCR to reprocess the 5' RACE reads, holding one entry per CDR3 protein. This table holds 750,000 to 950,000 distinct CDR3 sequences, approximately 32% found once. Another study also made use of these data, one on T cells of mothers and their children.

The sequencing input was blood. All receptors derive from a woman aged 40 to 55 in good health.

A note on this clonotype: A read error is possible here, since a much larger clone lies one base away. V is TRBV12-3 or TRBV12-4 and J is TRBJ2-7, with a tentative D call TRBD1 (5 bases). CDR3 length equals 13 residues. The CDR3 sequence: CAGSLRGSYEQYF. In DNA form, the CDR3 reads TGTGCCGGCAGTTTAAGGGGCTCCTACGAGCAGTACTTC.

In this sample, this clonotype turned up a few times. The chain has TRBV20-1 and TRBJ2-7, with 9 bases matching TRBD1. The germline CDR1 and CDR2 sequences are DFQATT and SNEGSKA (reference sequence). Trimming cost V 0 bases and J 3 bases; bases outside gene matches: 3. The CDR3 spans 14 residues. The chain's CDR3 is CSARETGGSYEQYF. The CDR3, as DNA: TGCAGTGCTAGAGAGACAGGGGGGAGCTACGAGCAGTACTTC.

This clonotype appeared a single time. The genes are TRBV5-4 and TRBJ2-5, with 8 positions matching TRBD1. The CDR3 runs 16 residues. V lost 2 bases and J lost 11; bases outside the gene matches: 17. Germline CDR1 reads SGHNT; CDR2 reads YYREEE (reference sequence). CDR3 in amino acids: CASSLYGTGLIDEQYF. The DNA for the CDR3 is TGTGCCAGCAGCTTATACGGGACAGGTCTTATTGATGAGCAGTACTTC. Looking up the rest from reference TRBV5-4 and TRBJ2-5 gives the full variable domain: ETGVTQSPTHLIKTRGQQVTLRCSSQSGHNTVSWYQQALGQGPQFIFQYYREEENGRGNFPPRFSGLQFPNYSSELNVNALELDDSALYLCASSLYGTGLIDEQYFGPGTRLLVL.

About this clonotype itself: A read error may explain this, as a much larger clone is one base away. The chain carries TRBV3-1 and TRBJ1-4, with a weak D call TRBD1 (5 bases). V lost 3 bases and J 5 bases, leaving 19 bases between the germline ends. CDR1 is LGHDT and CDR2 is YNNKEL in the germline V gene (reference sequence). The CDR3 consists of 17 residues. The CDR3 region has the DNA TGTGCCAGCAGCCAGGATACCGGGGCACATCTCAATGAAAAACTGTTTTTT. Translation: CASSQDTGAHLNEKLFF.

This clonotype has just a few counts. The chain joins TRBV28 to TRBJ1-3; no definite D call. V gave up 2 bases and J gave up 1 base, with 6 bases separating them. Germline V gene lookup returns CDR1 MDHEN and CDR2 SYDVKM. The CDR3 is 14 amino acids. CDR3 amino acids: CASSLRDSGNTIYF. CDR3 DNA: TGTGCCAGCAGTTTACGGGATTCTGGAAACACCATATATTTT.

The CDR3 reads CSVDHGLEETQYF. For the CDR3, the DNA is TGCAGCGTTGACCATGGACTGGAAGAGACCCAGTACTTC. The chain employs TRBV29-1 and TRBJ2-5; D possibly corresponds to TRBD2 (5 bases). Per the germline V gene, CDR1 is SQVTM and CDR2 is ANQGSEA. This CDR3 is 13 amino acids long. Trimming took off 3 bases at V and 3 bases at J, with 11 bases between the two ends.